These 30 T cell receptor beta chains were sequenced from one sample in a study of somatic mutations in cytotoxic T cells in rheumatoid arthritis. The assay was immunoSEQ multiplex PCR, and TCRdb's table has in-frame clones only and misses some. The sample has 9,000 to 15,000 clones, over 70% seen once; the top ten hold 9% to 10%. Sequencing input: CD8+ T cells sorted from blood. These receptor sequences come from a man aged 70 or older in good health.

This clone was picked up one time. The gene calls are TRBV4-3 and TRBJ1-2, with 9 bases that match TRBD1. CDR3 length equals 14 residues. Germline V gene sequence: CDR1 LGHNA, CDR2 YSLEER. V gave up 4 bases and J gave up 8 bases; unmatched junction bases: 8. Written as DNA, the CDR3 is TGCGCCAGCAGCCGGATTATACAGGGGGCAGGCTACACCTTC. The encoded protein is CASSRIIQGAGYTF.

The gene calls are TRBV4-3 and TRBJ1-2; D perhaps matches TRBD1 (6 bases). Per the germline V gene, CDR1 is LGHNA and CDR2 is YSLEER. V shed 0 bases and J shed 4 bases, with 12 bases lying between them. The CDR3 covers 15 residues. In DNA form, the CDR3 reads TGCGCCAGCAGCCAAGACGGGGGGGCAGTCTATGGCTACACCTTC. Amino acid sequence: CASSQDGGAVYGYTF.

V and J are TRBV28 and TRBJ2-1, with 7 bases aligning to TRBD1. This CDR3 comprises 14 residues. Germline V CDR1 and CDR2: MDHEN, SYDVKM. The ends lost 8 bases at V and 4 bases at J; junction bases unmatched: 8. CDR3 region: CASEEGTDYNEQFF. Written as DNA, the CDR3 is TGTGCCAGCGAAGAAGGGACAGATTACAATGAGCAGTTCTTC. The whole variable domain, filled in from reference TRBV28 and TRBJ2-1, reads DVKVTQSSRYLVKRTGEKVFLECVQDMDHENMFWYRQDPGLGLRLIYFSYDVKMKEKGDIPEGYSVSREKKERFSLILESASTNQTSMYLCASEEGTDYNEQFFGPGTRLTVL.

The V and J genes are TRBV5-4 and TRBJ2-1; 8 nucleotides match TRBD1. Unmatched junction bases numbered 5, after V lost 0 bases and J lost 9 bases. This CDR3 has 14 amino acids. The V gene's germline CDR1 is SGHNT and CDR2 YYREEE (reference sequence). The CDR3 loop reads CASSLEQGVVEQFF. Written as DNA, the CDR3 is TGTGCCAGCAGCTTGGAACAGGGGGTGGTTGAGCAGTTCTTC. Full variable domain (missing parts from reference TRBV5-4 and TRBJ2-1): ETGVTQSPTHLIKTRGQQVTLRCSSQSGHNTVSWYQQALGQGPQFIFQYYREEENGRGNFPPRFSGLQFPNYSSELNVNALELDDSALYLCASSLEQGVVEQFFGPGTRLTVL.

The chain carries TRBV5-4 and TRBJ2-5; D is ambiguous. Germline V gene sequence: CDR1 SGHNT, CDR2 YYREEE (reference sequence). The CDR3 sequence is 15 residues long. Trimming removed 0 bases from V and 0 bases from J, with 9 bases in between. This chain's CDR3 is CASSLEDGYQETQYF. CDR3 in DNA: TGTGCCAGCAGCTTGGAGGATGGGTACCAAGAGACCCAGTACTTC.

The J gene is TRBJ2-7, the V gene TRBV11-2; D might be TRBD2 (5 bases). V was shortened by 3 bases and J by 0 bases, with 12 bases between the two germline ends. CDR3 length equals 15 residues. Germline CDR1 reads SGHAT; CDR2 reads FQNNGV. CDR3 DNA sequence: TGTGCCAGCAGCTTTGGACTGTCTCTCTCCTACGAGCAGTACTTC. Its protein is CASSFGLSLSYEQYF. The variable domain in full, completed from reference TRBV11-2 and TRBJ2-7, reads EAGVAQSPRYKIIEKRQSVAFWCNPISGHATLYWYQQILGQGPKLLIQFQNNGVVDDSQLPKDRFSAERLKGVDSTLKIQPAKLEDSAVYLCASSFGLSLSYEQYFGPGTRLTVT.

CDR3 bases: TGTGCCAGTAGTATACTGCGGGGGGGCGGTGAGCAGTTCTTC. The encoded protein is CASSILRGGGEQFF. The V gene is TRBV19, the J gene TRBJ2-1; TRBD2 matches 9 bases. The V gene's germline CDR1 is LNHDA and CDR2 SQIVND (reference sequence). The CDR3 runs to 14 residues. V gave up 2 bases and J gave up 9 bases; unmatched junction bases: 5.

This chain joins TRBV5-5 and TRBJ1-5, with 10 nucleotides matching TRBD1. This CDR3 contains 15 residues. Germline lookup yields CDR1 SGHKS and CDR2 YYEKEE (reference sequence). V was pared by 5 bases and J by 2 bases, with 4 bases of the junction left unmatched. CDR3: CASRTGTGGNQPQHF. The CDR3 nucleotides are TGTGCCAGCAGGACCGGGACAGGGGGCAATCAGCCCCAGCATTTT.

This clone appeared a single time. This chain joins TRBV19 and TRBJ2-1; 8 bases are shared with TRBD2. The V gene end was trimmed by 10 bases and the J gene end by 6 bases; junction bases not matched to a gene: 23. CDR1 LNHDA and CDR2 SQIVND come from the germline V gene (reference sequence). The CDR3 loop spans 18 amino acids. The CDR3 region is CATTPGRGEQGKPNEQFF. CDR3 nucleotide sequence: TGTGCCACCACACCCGGGAGGGGAGAACAGGGTAAACCCAATGAGCAGTTCTTC.

The rearrangement uses TRBV7-9 and TRBJ2-1, with 7 bases aligning to TRBD1. The CDR3 length is 15 residues. J lost 8 bases, V lost 5 bases, and 12 bases had no gene match. Germline V CDR1 and CDR2: SEHNR, FQNEAQ (reference sequence). Written as DNA, the CDR3 is TGTGCCAGCAGCGAGGTAGGGGGCGTAGTCCATGAGCAGTTCTTC. It yields the protein CASSEVGGVVHEQFF.

The rearrangement links TRBV7-9 to TRBJ1-6; 9 bases agree with TRBD1. With 4 bases clipped from V and 10 bases from J, the junction kept 11 bases outside the gene matches. Germline-derived CDR1 and CDR2 are SEHNR and FQNEAQ (reference sequence). This CDR3 is 16 amino acids long. The DNA for the CDR3 is TGTGCCAGCAGCTCCGGCTACGACAGGGGGGGATCACCCCTCCACTTT. Translating it yields CASSSGYDRGGSPLHF.

The chain links TRBV19 to TRBJ2-1; D gene ambiguous. The CDR3 is 11 residues long. The V end lost 1 base, the J end lost 6 bases, and 1 base lay between the germline ends. The germline V gene has CDR1 LNHDA and CDR2 SQIVND (reference sequence). The CDR3, as DNA: TGTGCCAGTAGTATAGCCAATGAGCAGTTCTTC. Amino acid sequence: CASSIANEQFF.

The V call is TRBV6-4, the J call TRBJ2-1; D assignment may be TRBD1 or TRBD2 (5 bases each). CDR3 length: 15 amino acids. Trimming took off 3 bases at V and 4 bases at J, with 13 bases between the two ends. Germline V CDR1 and CDR2: MRHNA, SNTAGT. This CDR3 is CASSDEGNGYNEQFF. The DNA of the CDR3 is TGTGCCAGCAGTGATGAGGGGAATGGGTACAATGAGCAGTTCTTC.

The V and J genes are TRBV9 and TRBJ2-7; D may be TRBD1 (6 bases). V dropped 4 bases and J dropped 2 bases, with 19 bases sitting between them. The CDR3 runs 16 residues. CDR1 is SGDLS, CDR2 YYNGEE, per germline. This CDR3 is CASSPRPGTQTYEQYF. CDR3 in DNA: TGTGCCAGCAGCCCTCGCCCCGGGACACAGACCTACGAGCAGTACTTC.

The V call is TRBV29-1, the J call TRBJ2-2; a weak D match, TRBD1 (6 bases). Germline assignment: CDR1 SQVTM and CDR2 ANQGSEA. V lost 4 bases to trimming and J lost 1 base, with 7 bases between them. The CDR3 has 13 amino acids. The CDR3 sequence: CSVGQENTGELFF. In DNA form, the CDR3 reads TGCAGCGTTGGACAGGAGAACACCGGGGAGCTGTTTTTT.

V is TRBV19 and J is TRBJ2-7; TRBD2 is a possible D gene (5 bases). This CDR3 contains 14 residues. Per germline, CDR1 LNHDA and CDR2 SQIVND (reference sequence). V lost 3 bases, J lost 6 bases, and 15 bases lay in between. This CDR3 reads CASSIGGLISEQYF. The DNA of the CDR3 is TGTGCCAGTAGTATCGGCGGACTTATATCCGAGCAGTACTTC.

The V call is TRBV19, the J call TRBJ2-1, with D perhaps matching TRBD2 (6 bases). Trimming cost V 3 bases and J 6 bases, with 12 bases left between them. Germline V gene data show CDR1 as LNHDA and CDR2 as SQIVND (reference sequence). The CDR3 has 14 residues. This CDR3 reads CASSMVVGLNEQFF. CDR3 in DNA: TGTGCCAGTAGTATGGTGGTGGGACTCAATGAGCAGTTCTTC.

The V gene is TRBV7-9, the J gene TRBJ2-3; 8 bases are a match to TRBD2. Germline V gene lookup returns CDR1 SEHNR and CDR2 FQNEAQ (reference sequence). The V segment lost 4 bases and the J segment 6 bases; nucleotides outside the gene matches: 9. The CDR3 is 15 residues long. The CDR3 loop reads CASSWGLVNADTQYF. The DNA of the CDR3 is TGTGCCAGCAGCTGGGGACTAGTGAATGCGGATACGCAGTATTTT. The whole variable domain, remainder taken from reference TRBV7-9 and TRBJ2-3, is DTGVSQNPRHKITKRGQNVTFRCDPISEHNRLYWYRQTLGQGPEFLTYFQNEAQLEKSRLLSDRFSAERPKGSFSTLEIQRTEQGDSAMYLCASSWGLVNADTQYFGPGTRLTVL.

The rearrangement uses TRBV29-1 and TRBJ2-7; TRBD2 agrees at 7 bases. Trimming removed 7 bases from V and 7 bases from J; junction bases left unmatched: 13. Germline V gene sequence: CDR1 SQVTM, CDR2 ANQGSEA. The CDR3 contains 13 residues. CDR3 coding DNA: TGCAGCGCTCCAATAGGGAGGGCCGGGGAGCAGTACTTC. Translating it yields CSAPIGRAGEQYF.

This chain connects TRBV7-9 to TRBJ1-2; D may be TRBD1 (5 bases). Trimming pared 4 bases from V and 4 bases from J, leaving 16 bases between. CDR3 length equals 15 residues. The germline V gene encodes CDR1 SEHNR and CDR2 FQNEAQ (reference sequence). The CDR3 coding sequence is TGTGCCAGCAGCTCGCTAGCAGGGTCAACCTATGGCTACACCTTC. Translating it yields CASSSLAGSTYGYTF. The whole variable domain, remainder taken from reference TRBV7-9 and TRBJ1-2, is DTGVSQNPRHKITKRGQNVTFRCDPISEHNRLYWYRQTLGQGPEFLTYFQNEAQLEKSRLLSDRFSAERPKGSFSTLEIQRTEQGDSAMYLCASSSLAGSTYGYTFGSGTRLTVV.

The rearrangement joins TRBV7-8 to TRBJ1-1; D is perhaps TRBD1 (6 bases). Trimming removed 5 bases from V and 1 base from J, with 14 bases in between. The CDR3 length is 15 residues. Germline V gene sequence: CDR1 SGHVS, CDR2 FQNEAQ. Written as DNA, the CDR3 is TGTGCCAGCAGCAAGGACAGCGGGACGAACACTGAAGCTTTCTTT. Translated: CASSKDSGTNTEAFF. The full variable domain, its missing parts supplied by reference TRBV7-8 and TRBJ1-1, is GAGVSQSPRYKVAKRGQDVALRCDPISGHVSLFWYQQALGQGPEFLTYFQNEAQLDKSGLPSDRFFAERPEGSVSTLKIQRTQQEDSAVYLCASSKDSGTNTEAFFGQGTRLTVV.

The chain carries TRBV19 and TRBJ2-7, with 9 nucleotides matching TRBD2. CDR3 size: 18 residues. Trimming at V came to 4 bases and at J to 1 base, leaving 14 bases not matched to a gene. The germline V gene has CDR1 LNHDA and CDR2 SQIVND (reference sequence). The CDR3 DNA reads TGTGCCAGTAGTACACCCCACGCTACTAGCGGGCCTTCCTACGAGCAGTACTTC. Translated, it gives CASSTPHATSGPSYEQYF.

The rearrangement links TRBV10-3 to TRBJ2-4; D may be TRBD1 or TRBD2 (5 bases each). The V and J ends lost 8 bases and 6 bases respectively, with 17 bases between them. The CDR3 totals 14 residues. Germline lookup yields CDR1 ENHRY and CDR2 SYGVKD. CDR3 amino acids: CAIDLPGRANIQYF. The CDR3 DNA reads as TGTGCCATCGACCTCCCGGGACGAGCAAACATTCAGTACTTC.

This clone was counted a few times. CDR3 sequence (DNA): TGTGCCAGCAGCTTTACCTCGACGGCTCAGCCCCAGCATTTT. Its translation: CASSFTSTAQPQHF. The chain has TRBV7-9 and TRBJ1-5; D ambiguous. Germline V lookup: CDR1 SEHNR, CDR2 FQNEAQ (reference sequence). The length of the CDR3 is 14 residues. V was pared by 3 bases and J by 6 bases, with 12 bases between.

The V gene is TRBV11-2, the J gene TRBJ1-5; D is possibly TRBD1 (5 bases). CDR1 SGHAT and CDR2 FQNNGV come from the germline V gene. The CDR3 runs to 15 residues. V was clipped by 2 bases and J by 3 bases, with 11 bases between them. CDR3 protein: CASSLLGGDNQPQHF. The CDR3 DNA is TGTGCCAGCAGCTTATTGGGGGGGGACAATCAGCCCCAGCATTTT.

In this sample, this clone turned up a few times. This sequence joins TRBV4-1 and TRBJ1-1; possible D gene TRBD1, 6 bases. CDR1 is MGHRA, CDR2 YSYEKL, per germline. This CDR3 has 16 residues. V dropped 0 bases and J dropped 3 bases, with 14 bases sitting between them. CDR3 protein: CASSQESEGVYTEAFF. In DNA form, the CDR3 reads TGCGCCAGCAGCCAAGAGTCGGAGGGGGTATACACTGAAGCTTTCTTT.

The chain links TRBV5-1 to TRBJ2-2; maybe TRBD2 (6 bases). V was shortened by 6 bases and J by 5 bases, with 11 bases between the two germline ends. Germline V lookup: CDR1 SGHRS, CDR2 YFSETQ. CDR3 length: 13 amino acids. The CDR3 sequence is CASNWGGTGELFF. CDR3 sequence (DNA): TGCGCCAGCAACTGGGGAGGAACCGGGGAGCTGTTTTTT.

This clone has only one observation. This chain joins TRBV30 and TRBJ1-3; 7 nucleotides match TRBD1. Per the germline V gene, CDR1 is GTSNPN and CDR2 is SVGIG (reference sequence). The CDR3 sequence is 12 residues long. With 8 bases clipped from V and 4 bases from J, the junction kept 5 bases outside the gene matches. In nucleotides, the CDR3 is TGTGCCGGGACAGTTGAAGGAAACACCATATATTTT. Translated: CAGTVEGNTIYF.

The chain couples TRBV6-5 to TRBJ1-2; D is uncertain. Germline V gene sequence: CDR1 MNHEY, CDR2 SVGAGI. CDR3 length: 14 amino acids. With 6 bases removed from V and 1 base from J, the gap between germline ends came to 12 bases. The chain's CDR3 is CASRPAGDNYGYTF. The CDR3 bases are TGTGCCAGCAGGCCCGCGGGAGATAACTATGGCTACACCTTC.

The CDR3 is CTSSQLGGSSGNTIYF. The CDR3 nucleotides read TGCACCAGCAGCCAACTCGGGGGGAGCTCTGGAAACACCATATATTTT. The chain carries TRBV1 and TRBJ1-3. TRBV1 is labeled a pseudogene. The CDR3 sequence is 16 residues long.